This entry features one T cell receptor beta chain sequence. The data belong to a study of blood T cell repertoires in COVID-19. In the study overall: The samples span acute and convalescent COVID-19 from the United States, Italy and Spain. PBMCs, B-cell-depleted T cells, or T cells were the source of the cDNA or gDNA that made up the material.

The CDR3 extends over 14 amino acids. Unmatched junction bases numbered 5, after V lost 3 bases and J lost 6 bases. Germline V CDR1 and CDR2: SGHVS, FNYEAQ. As handled by the study authors: Reference gene primers were amplified, and this amplification served to estimate nucleated cell counts. Data came from immunoSEQ multiplex PCR; TCRdb stores just in-frame clones and leaves some out. V and J calls and clone size are as listed in that table; D and trimming were resolved from the DNA. The sample holds around 100,000 clones, 75% to 85% seen once. The chain links TRBV7-6 to TRBJ1-5, with 7 bases fitting TRBD1. The sample comprised peripheral blood. This receptor was identified in a man between 60 and 70 years old with acute or convalescent COVID-19. The CDR3 bases are TGTGCCAGCAGCTTTGGACAGGCAGGTCAGCCCCAGCATTTT. Residues: CASSFGQAGQPQHF.